These T cell receptor beta chains were read from a single sample in a study of PD-L1 blockade in urothelial cancer. Assay used: immunoSEQ multiplex PCR; TCRdb lists only in-frame clones, some missing. In the table there are roughly 87,000 clones, about nine tenths of which are singletons. The sequencing used PBMCs, collected around atezolizumab (anti-PD-L1) treatment. Receptor source: a woman in her 70s with urothelial cancer. Each CDR3 is given with its conserved first and last residue. D genes are given only for firm matches. Some rows mark clone size as missing; the rest say once, few, many or name a class of expanded clone.

d_gene | abundance | j_gene | v_gene | CDR3aa | CDR3nt
. | . | TRBJ1-2 | TRBV12-5 | CASGLVPGGSGYTF | TGTGCTAGTGGTTTGGTACCGGGGGGATCTGGCTACACCTTC
TRBD2 | many | TRBJ2-1 | TRBV13 | CASSLGLGALAGINEQFF | TGTGCCAGCAGCTTAGGCCTTGGAGCACTAGCGGGAATTAATGAGCAGTTCTTC
TRBD1 | . | TRBJ2-7 | TRBV18 | CASSRGQAHYEQYF | TGTGCCAGCTCACGCGGACAGGCGCACTACGAGCAGTACTTC
. | once | TRBJ2-5 | TRBV5-6 | CASSLGVQETQYF | TGTGCCAGCAGCTTAGGGGTCCAAGAGACCCAGTACTTC
TRBD1 | . | TRBJ2-1 | TRBV7-8 | CASSSDRGVYNEQFF | TGTGCCAGCAGCTCCGACAGGGGGGTGTACAATGAGCAGTTCTTC
. | . | TRBJ2-1 | TRBV28 | CATISAGRGSYNEQFF | TGTGCCACCATTTCGGCGGGGCGGGGTTCCTACAATGAGCAGTTCTTC
. | . | TRBJ2-5 | TRBV5-4 | CASSLASQETQYF | TGTGCCAGCAGCTTGGCATCCCAAGAGACCCAGTACTTC
TRBD1 | . | TRBJ1-4 | TRBV28 | CASTGQGASTNEKLFF | TGTGCCAGCACCGGACAGGGAGCTTCAACTAATGAAAAACTGTTTTTT
TRBD2 | . | TRBJ2-3 | TRBV5-6 | CASSLVGTSGTDTQYF | TGTGCCAGCAGCTTGGTGGGGACTAGCGGCACAGATACGCAGTATTTT
. | . | TRBJ2-2 | TRBV11-3 | CASSLNWGAKNTGELFF | TGTGCCAGCAGCTTAAACTGGGGCGCAAAGAACACCGGGGAGCTGTTTTTT
. | . | TRBJ2-5 | TRBV9 | CASSAGTLEETQYF | TGTGCCAGCAGCGCGGGTACCTTGGAAGAGACCCAGTACTTC
. | . | TRBJ2-3 | TRBV18 | CASSPPTATFGQYF | TGTGCCAGCTCACCACCCACTGCTACTTTCGGGCAGTATTTT
TRBD1 | . | TRBJ1-1 | TRBV9 | CASSSRGTGDTEAFF | TGTGCCAGCAGCTCCCGCGGGACAGGGGACACTGAAGCTTTCTTT
. | . | TRBJ2-1 | TRBV9 | CASSVGGSYNEQFF | TGTGCCAGCAGCGTGGGGGGATCCTACAATGAGCAGTTCTTC
TRBD2 | . | TRBJ2-5 | TRBV5-1 | CASSLGPGGRDVWETQYF | TGCGCCAGCAGCTTGGGGCCTGGCGGGAGAGATGTCTGGGAGACCCAGTACTTC
. | . | TRBJ2-7 | TRBV6-5 | CASSRNSYEQYF | TGTGCCAGCAGCCGTAACAGTTACGAGCAGTACTTC
. | . | TRBJ2-5 | TRBV7-6 | CASSLAVRETQYF | TGTGCCAGCAGCTTAGCGGTGCGAGAGACCCAGTACTTC
TRBD2 | . | TRBJ2-7 | TRBV15 | CATSRDRLAGEQYF | TGTGCCACCAGCAGAGATCGGCTAGCGGGGGAGCAGTACTTC
. | . | TRBJ1-4 | TRBV5-1 | CASSLTGRHELNEKLFF | TGCGCCAGCAGCTTAACAGGGCGGCACGAATTAAATGAAAAACTGTTTTTT
TRBD1 | . | TRBJ2-7 | TRBV5-5 | CASSRAGTGSYEQYF | TGTGCCAGCAGCAGAGCCGGGACAGGGAGCTACGAGCAGTACTTC
TRBD1 | . | TRBJ1-5 | TRBV7-9 | CASAARSDREVGQPQHF | TGTGCCAGCGCGGCGCGGTCGGACAGGGAGGTGGGTCAGCCCCAGCATTTT
TRBD1 | . | TRBJ1-1 | TRBV27 | CASSPTGVEAFF | TGTGCCAGCAGTCCGACAGGGGTTGAAGCTTTCTTT
. | . | TRBJ1-2 | TRBV7-2 | CASSLGAGGHGYTF | TGTGCCAGCAGCTTAGGCGCGGGGGGCCATGGCTACACCTTC
. | once | TRBJ1-1 | TRBV19 | CASSISLNTEAFF | TGTGCCAGTAGTATTTCTTTGAACACTGAAGCTTTCTTT
TRBD1 | . | TRBJ2-1 | TRBV7-9 | CASSFPARDRSSYNEQFF | TGTGCCAGCAGCTTCCCAGCCCGGGACAGGAGCTCCTACAATGAGCAGTTCTTC
TRBD1 | . | TRBJ2-7 | TRBV6-5 | CASSYSRGQGYEQYF | TGTGCCAGCAGTTACTCGAGGGGACAGGGGTACGAGCAGTACTTC
TRBD2 | . | TRBJ2-2 | TRBV4-2 | CASGRRLAYTGELFF | TGTGCCAGCGGAAGAAGACTAGCCTACACCGGGGAGCTGTTTTTT
TRBD1 | . | TRBJ1-5 | TRBV5-1 | CAKGDRGAIFYSNQPQHF | TGCGCCAAGGGGGACAGGGGCGCTATATTTTATAGCAATCAGCCCCAGCATTTT
. | . | TRBJ1-6 | TRBV7-2 | CASSLVGAQNNSPLHF | TGTGCCAGCAGCTTAGTGGGGGCGCAGAATAATTCACCCCTCCACTTT
TRBD1 | once | TRBJ2-7 | TRBV27 | CASSLSRDRGRPPSVYEQYF | TGTGCCAGCAGTTTATCTAGAGACAGGGGGCGCCCCCCAAGTGTCTACGAGCAGTACTTC
TRBD2 | . | TRBJ2-1 | TRBV4-3 | CASSRTTGRHNEQFF | TGCGCCAGCAGCCGCACCACCGGGAGGCACAATGAGCAGTTCTTC
. | . | TRBJ2-7 | TRBV5-4 | CASSLGSLQGDEQYF | TGTGCCAGCAGCTTGGGGAGTCTTCAGGGCGACGAGCAGTACTTC
TRBD2 | . | TRBJ2-2 | TRBV27 | CASSSPLAGVVGELFF | TGTGCCAGCAGTTCCCCCCTAGCGGGTGTGGTCGGGGAGCTGTTTTTT
TRBD2 | . | TRBJ2-5 | TRBV28 | CASSQGLERKTQYF | TGTGCCAGCAGTCAAGGACTAGAAAGGAAGACCCAGTACTTC
. | . | TRBJ1-2 | TRBV30 | CAWRHRYGYTF | TGTGCCTGGCGACACCGCTATGGCTACACCTTC
. | few | TRBJ1-2 | TRBV30 | CAWEQGGSGYTF | TGTGCCTGGGAGCAGGGAGGGTCTGGCTACACCTTC
TRBD2 | . | TRBJ2-3 | TRBV5-1 | CASAGTSGPDTQYF | TGCGCCAGTGCCGGGACTAGCGGTCCAGATACGCAGTATTTT
TRBD1 | . | TRBJ1-1 | TRBV9 | CASSPRDRDRNAEAFF | TGTGCCAGCAGCCCTCGGGACAGGGACAGGAATGCTGAAGCTTTCTTT
TRBD1 | once | TRBJ1-5 | TRBV6-7 | CASSYRTGVCNQPQHF | TGTGCCAGCAGTTACCGGACAGGGGTTTGCAATCAGCCCCAGCATTTT
. | . | TRBJ1-3 | TRBV4-3 | CASSQGTDPGSGNTIYF | TGCGCCAGCAGCCAAGGGACAGACCCTGGCTCTGGAAACACCATATATTTT
TRBD1 | . | TRBJ2-3 | TRBV15 | CATTGQASSTDTQYF | TGTGCCACCACCGGACAGGCCTCTAGCACAGATACGCAGTATTTT
. | . | TRBJ2-5 | TRBV10-3 | CAISGLASETQYF | TGTGCCATCAGTGGTCTAGCCTCGGAGACCCAGTACTTC
. | . | TRBJ2-7 | TRBV2 | CANEGPTGAYEQYF | TGTGCCAACGAGGGCCCAACGGGAGCCTACGAGCAGTACTTC
. | . | TRBJ1-1 | TRBV5-1 | CASSLGDTLKNTEAFF | TGCGCCAGCAGCTTAGGGGACACCTTAAAGAACACTGAAGCTTTCTTT
TRBD1 | . | TRBJ1-5 | TRBV30 | CAWLPRQGEVQPQHF | TGTGCCTGGCTACCGCGACAGGGTGAGGTTCAGCCCCAGCATTTT
. | . | TRBJ2-3 | TRBV6-4 | CASSPEESTDTQYF | TGTGCCAGCAGCCCCGAGGAGAGCACAGATACGCAGTATTTT
. | . | TRBJ1-1 | TRBV11-3 | CASSTTANTEAFF | TGTGCCAGCAGCACGACTGCGAACACTGAAGCTTTCTTT
TRBD2 | . | TRBJ2-7 | TRBV9 | CASSVGSIAGVYEQYF | TGTGCCAGCAGCGTAGGTTCTATAGCGGGAGTCTACGAGCAGTACTTC
TRBD1 | . | TRBJ1-3 | TRBV5-1 | CASSLWTGPGNTIYF | TGCGCCAGCAGCTTATGGACAGGCCCTGGAAACACCATATATTTT